This T cell receptor (beta chain) was observed in a study of Graves' ophthalmopathy and Graves' hyperthyroidism. Overall study results and limits: Built on 13 signatures, a model told ophthalmopathy apart from stable hyperthyroidism with approximately 88% sensitivity and roughly 81% specificity.

RNA transcripts were the template, and TCR beta CDR3 regions were amplified from them. In the first round, RT-PCR was carried out with HTBI primers, and a multiplex PCR formed the second round. MiXCR, run by TCRdb on the multiplex PCR reads, gives a single entry per CDR3 protein. This table has 560,000 or so distinct CDR3 sequences, roughly 39% appearing once. This CDR3 spans 15 amino acids. Germline CDR1 and CDR2: MDHEN and SYDVKM. A note on this clonotype: Its antigen is not identified. The germline gene is not matched at one end of the junction; a read error may be the cause.

Sequenced material: peripheral blood or thyroid tissue (not recorded which). This clonotype originated in an adult man with Graves' hyperthyroidism. This chain links TRBV28 with TRBJ2-7; perhaps TRBD2 as D (6 bases). The CDR3 coding sequence is TGTGTCAGCAGTTTTGCCCGGGGGATTGAGGGCGAGCAGTACTTC. Encoded protein: CVSSFARGIEGEQYF.